The rows below give T cell receptor beta chains drawn from one sample of a study of cytomegalovirus exposure and HLA in healthy donors. Libraries were prepared by immunoSEQ multiplex PCR; TCRdb keeps only in-frame clonotypes and omits some of them. In the table there are over 75,000 clones, 70% to 80% of which are singletons. The sample comprised PBMCs. These TCRs come from a male donor in good health and CMV-seropositive. The CDR3 runs from the conserved cysteine through the conserved F or W. The D gene is left open where the match is weak. The size field is filled for only some rows; it gives once, few, many or a size class.

J gene | clone size | V gene | D gene | CDR3 protein | CDR3 DNA
TRBJ2-5 | NA | TRBV7-2 | TRBD2 | CASSLVLAVAQTQYF | TGTGCCAGCAGCTTAGTGCTAGCGGTCGCACAGACCCAGTACTTC
TRBJ2-1 | NA | TRBV20-1 | NA | CSAADNEQFF | TGCAGTGCAGCCGACAATGAGCAGTTCTTC
TRBJ2-1 | NA | TRBV29-1 | TRBD2 | CSVDRLAGANEQFF | TGCAGCGTTGACCGGCTAGCGGGGGCTAATGAGCAGTTCTTC
TRBJ1-2 | few | TRBV10-3 | NA | CAISDVVAYGYTF | TGTGCCATCAGTGACGTTGTGGCCTATGGCTACACCTTC
TRBJ1-2 | NA | TRBV4-1 | TRBD1 | CASSHDPGQLYGYTF | TGCGCCAGCAGCCATGACCCGGGACAGCTCTATGGCTACACCTTC
TRBJ2-5 | NA | TRBV5-1 | NA | CASSFRVQETQYF | TGCGCCAGCAGCTTTAGAGTTCAAGAGACCCAGTACTTC
TRBJ2-2 | NA | TRBV19 | NA | CATLLVTGELFF | TGTGCCACCCTACTGGTCACCGGGGAGCTGTTTTTT
TRBJ2-7 | NA | TRBV4-1 | NA | CASSQDGGYEQYF | TGCGCCAGCAGCCAAGATGGGGGGTACGAGCAGTACTTC
TRBJ2-7 | NA | TRBV4-1 | TRBD2 | CASSQDSASGGPLLREQYF | TGCGCCAGCAGCCAAGATTCCGCTAGCGGGGGTCCACTTCTCCGGGAGCAGTACTTC
TRBJ2-5 | NA | TRBV4-2 | TRBD2 | CASSQASGEYQETQYF | TGTGCCAGCAGCCAAGCTAGCGGGGAGTACCAAGAGACCCAGTACTTC
TRBJ1-3 | NA | TRBV13 | NA | CASSRGGTGNTIYF | TGTGCCAGCAGCCGCGGGGGAACTGGAAACACCATATATTTT
TRBJ2-7 | once | TRBV5-1 | NA | CASSLGGLMEQYF | TGCGCCAGCAGCTTGGGAGGACTAATGGAGCAGTACTTC
TRBJ1-2 | NA | TRBV5-4 | TRBD1 | CASSRDRVDGYTF | TGTGCCAGCAGCCGAGACAGGGTCGATGGCTACACCTTC
TRBJ1-1 | NA | TRBV5-1 | NA | CASSSQGNTEAFF | TGCGCCAGCAGCTCCCAGGGTAACACTGAAGCTTTCTTT
TRBJ2-6 | NA | TRBV18 | NA | CASSPPSASGANVLTF | TGTGCCAGCTCACCACCGAGCGCATCTGGGGCCAACGTCCTGACTTTC
TRBJ2-5 | NA | TRBV7-7 | NA | CASSYERQETQYF | TGTGCTAGCAGTTACGAGAGGCAAGAGACCCAGTACTTC
TRBJ2-1 | NA | TRBV9 | TRBD2 | CASRSNGLARDNEQFF | TGTGCCAGCAGGTCCAACGGACTAGCGCGGGACAATGAGCAGTTCTTC
TRBJ1-2 | NA | TRBV11-3 | NA | CASSLPSAADSYTF | TGTGCCAGCAGCTTACCGAGTGCGGCGGACAGCTACACCTTC
TRBJ2-7 | NA | TRBV6-8 | TRBD2 | CAILLAGSYEQYF | TGTGCCATACTACTAGCGGGCTCCTACGAGCAGTACTTC
TRBJ2-7 | few | TRBV5-4 | NA | CASSLDRVGSYEQYF | TGTGCCAGCAGCTTGGACAGGGTGGGCTCCTACGAGCAGTACTTC
TRBJ1-5 | once | TRBV2 | TRBD1 | CASRDREDQPQHF | TGTGCCAGCAGGGACAGGGAGGATCAGCCCCAGCATTTT
TRBJ2-1 | NA | TRBV6-1 | TRBD2 | CASSESGAGGVHGEQFF | TGTGCCAGCAGTGAAAGCGGAGCGGGGGGGGTTCATGGTGAGCAGTTCTTC
TRBJ2-1 | NA | TRBV5-6 | TRBD1 | CASSGTGYNEQFF | TGTGCCAGCAGCGGGACAGGGTACAATGAGCAGTTCTTC
TRBJ2-7 | NA | TRBV2 | NA | CASGGDSYEQYF | TGTGCCAGCGGCGGGGACTCCTACGAGCAGTACTTC
TRBJ1-2 | few | TRBV4-3 | TRBD1 | CASSPGRGPYGYTF | TGCGCCAGCAGCCCCGGGAGGGGGCCCTATGGCTACACCTTC
TRBJ1-4 | NA | TRBV6-5 | TRBD1 | CASRKETGGAEKLFF | TGTGCCAGCAGGAAGGAGACAGGGGGTGCTGAAAAACTGTTTTTT
TRBJ2-6 | NA | TRBV15 | NA | CATSSSRDFLFSGANVLTF | TGTGCCACCAGCTCGAGCCGGGACTTCCTCTTCTCTGGGGCCAACGTCCTGACTTTC
TRBJ1-1 | few | TRBV10-3 | TRBD1 | CAISPGQGAGNTEAFF | TGTGCCATCAGTCCGGGACAGGGCGCTGGGAACACTGAAGCTTTCTTT
TRBJ1-2 | few | TRBV27 | TRBD1 | CASSSVITGADGYTF | TGTGCCAGCAGTTCTGTGATTACAGGGGCGGATGGCTACACCTTC